Shown below are 2 T cell receptor beta chains from a single sample sequenced in a study of shared clonotypes between healthy human individuals. Here immunoSEQ multiplex PCR was the method, and the copy in TCRdb shows in-frame clones only, minus some. Among under 2,000,000 clones listed, 85% to 95% were seen once. The naive CD8 subset, CD45RO-negative cells positively selected for CCR7, excluded terminally differentiated effector memory CD45RA+ cells. Sequenced material: naive CD8+ T cells sorted from blood. The source is a man between 18 and 29 years old in good health.

This clone was counted once. The J gene is TRBJ1-5, the V gene TRBV27; the match to TRBD1 covers 7 bases. The CDR3 sequence is 15 residues long. CDR1 and CDR2 from the germline V gene are MNHEY and SMNVEV (reference sequence). The trim removed 6 bases at V and 0 bases at J, leaving 5 bases unmatched. CDR3 loop: CASSSDRDSNQPQHF. The CDR3 region has the DNA TGTGCCAGCAGCTCTGACAGGGATAGCAATCAGCCCCAGCATTTT.

The J gene is TRBJ2-7, the V gene TRBV28; 8 bases match TRBD1. J was trimmed by 7 bases and V by 4 bases; bases with no gene match: 12. In germline, CDR1 is MDHEN, CDR2 SYDVKM. The CDR3 extends over 15 amino acids. CDR3 DNA sequence: TGTGCCAGCAGTTCCCTCGGGACAGGTGATGGGGAGCAGTACTTC. Its protein is CASSSLGTGDGEQYF. The variable domain in full, with the rest retrieved from reference TRBV28 and TRBJ2-7, is DVKVTQSSRYLVKRTGEKVFLECVQDMDHENMFWYRQDPGLGLRLIYFSYDVKMKEKGDIPEGYSVSREKKERFSLILESASTNQTSMYLCASSSLGTGDGEQYFGPGTRLTVT.